The 17 T cell receptor beta chains reported below all come from one sample, sequenced in a study of blood T cell repertoires in COVID-19. Using immunoSEQ multiplex PCR, the repertoire was profiled, and TCRdb retains in-frame clones only, with some absent. The sample lists about 370,000 clones, 80% to 90% occurring once. What was sequenced was peripheral blood. Receptor source: a woman in her twenties or thirties with COVID-19, enrolled during active disease.

The chain carries TRBV28 and TRBJ2-2; possibly TRBD2 for D (6 bases). Germline V gene data show CDR1 as MDHEN and CDR2 as SYDVKM. The CDR3 is made up of 16 amino acids. V was shortened by 2 bases and J by 7 bases, with 17 bases between the two germline ends. The CDR3 coding sequence is TGTGCCAGCAGTTTAGTCAGGGCTAGCGCTAGCGGGGAGCTGTTTTTT. This translates into CASSLVRASASGELFF.

This chain joins TRBV6-5 and TRBJ2-3; D call uncertain. Germline values: CDR1 MNHEY, CDR2 SVGAGI. V shed 5 bases and J shed 7 bases, with 13 bases lying between them. The CDR3 consists of 13 residues. CDR3 sequence reads: CASSTLTGYTQYF. The CDR3 DNA follows: TGTGCCAGCAGTACCCTGACTGGGTATACGCAGTATTTT.

For the CDR3, the DNA is TGTGCCAGCAGCCCAAGAAACAGGGCTGGGGCCAACGTCCTGACTTTC. Amino acids: CASSPRNRAGANVLTF. The chain uses TRBV7-9 and TRBJ2-6, with a weak D call TRBD1 (6 bases). The V gene lost 5 bases and the J gene lost 2 bases, with 13 bases spanning the gap. Germline-derived CDR1 and CDR2 are SEHNR and FQNEAQ (reference sequence). The CDR3 spans 16 residues.

CDR3 bases: TGCGCCAGCAGCCCCCGGGACAGGGCGGGGAATGAGCAGTTCTTC. Protein product: CASSPRDRAGNEQFF. This sequence joins TRBV4-1 and TRBJ2-1, with 9 nucleotides matching TRBD1. This CDR3 is built from 15 residues. V was pared by 4 bases and J by 7 bases, with 8 bases of the junction left unmatched. Germline V gene data show CDR1 as MGHRA and CDR2 as YSYEKL.

V usage is TRBV9 and J usage is TRBJ1-4; D is ambiguous. The CDR3 extends over 12 amino acids. Germline values: CDR1 SGDLS, CDR2 YYNGEE. V shed 0 bases and J shed 9 bases, with 6 bases lying between them. The CDR3 coding sequence is TGTGCCAGCAGCGTAGCTGGCCAAAAACTGTTTTTT. Translating it yields CASSVAGQKLFF.

V usage is TRBV30 and J usage is TRBJ2-1; D is uncertain. Between the trimmed V and J ends, which lost 3 bases and 6 bases, there was a span of 15 bases. The CDR3 length is 14 residues. In germline, CDR1 is GTSNPN, CDR2 SVGIG (reference sequence). In DNA, the CDR3 is TGTGCCTGGAGCAAGGAGATCGTATTCAATGAGCAGTTCTTC. This translates into CAWSKEIVFNEQFF.

The count of this clone is one. This chain links TRBV19 with TRBJ1-5; D is perhaps TRBD1 (5 bases). CDR1 LNHDA and CDR2 SQIVND come from the germline V gene (reference sequence). V was cut by 5 bases and J by 7 bases, with 21 bases left in between. This CDR3 comprises 16 residues. The CDR3 region has the DNA TGTGCCAGTAGTTCACCAACCCGGGGGGACTGGCAGCCCCAGCATTTT. This gives the protein CASSSPTRGDWQPQHF.

The V and J genes are TRBV6-5 and TRBJ2-1; a possible D gene is TRBD2 (5 bases). The germline V gene has CDR1 MNHEY and CDR2 SVGAGI. Trimming shortened V by 7 bases and J by 0 bases, and 10 bases separated the two germline ends. The CDR3 is 14 amino acids. Written as DNA, the CDR3 is TGTGCCAGCACCGGACTTAGCTCCTACAATGAGCAGTTCTTC. This sequence encodes CASTGLSSYNEQFF.

This clone has only one observation. Compared with germline, one end of the junction differs, possibly owing to a read error. The genes are TRBV7-7 and TRBJ2-5, with TRBD1 matching over 7 bases. This CDR3 contains 15 residues. CDR1 and CDR2 (germline): SSHAT, FNYEAQ (reference sequence). This chain's CDR3 is CASSKRRDSQETQYF. The CDR3 coding sequence is TGTGCTAGCAGCAAAAGACGGGACAGCCAAGAGACCCAGTACTTC.

CDR3 in DNA: TGTGCCAGCAGTACCTCCGGGGGGCTTGCTGAAGCTTTCTTT. It is translated as CASSTSGGLAEAFF. The J gene is TRBJ1-1, the V gene TRBV6-5; TRBD1 is a possible D gene (6 bases). Germline-derived CDR1 and CDR2 are MNHEY and SVGAGI. The CDR3 covers 14 residues. Trimming left V 5 bases short and J 6 bases short, with 16 bases between.

This rearrangement joins TRBV4-1 to TRBJ2-7, with 8 bases aligning to TRBD1. The germline V gene encodes CDR1 MGHRA and CDR2 YSYEKL. The CDR3 runs to 14 residues. Trimming at V came to 4 bases and at J to 2 bases, leaving 4 bases not matched to a gene. CDR3 nucleotide sequence: TGCGCCAGCAGCCCCTCGGACAGGGCCTACGAGCAGTACTTC. It codes for CASSPSDRAYEQYF.

V is TRBV14 and J is TRBJ2-1, with 11 bases that match TRBD2. This CDR3 is built from 21 residues. Germline CDR1 SGHDN, CDR2 FVKESK. V lost 5 bases, J lost 0 bases, and 18 bases stayed unmatched. The CDR3 DNA is TGTGCCAGCAGCGTATCCTCCGGGACTAGCGGTAGTATTAGCTCCTACAATGAGCAGTTCTTC. Protein sequence: CASSVSSGTSGSISSYNEQFF.

The chain has TRBV5-4 and TRBJ1-2, with TRBD1 as a possible D gene (5 bases). The germline V gene has CDR1 SGHNT and CDR2 YYREEE (reference sequence). This CDR3 spans 13 amino acids. Between the trimmed V and J ends, which lost 4 bases and 8 bases, there was a span of 15 bases. The CDR3 spells CASSAAGGGGYTF. CDR3 coding DNA: TGTGCCAGCAGCGCCGCCGGGGGAGGAGGCTACACCTTC.

This clone was recorded only once. The chain couples TRBV5-1 to TRBJ2-2; 15 bases map to TRBD2. Germline V gene sequence: CDR1 SGHRS, CDR2 YFSETQ. J was trimmed by 2 bases and V by 4 bases; bases with no gene match: 6. The CDR3 sequence is 18 residues long. The CDR3 bases are TGCGCCAGCAGCCTGGGACTAGCGGGAGGATTAAACACCGGGGAGCTGTTTTTT. It codes for CASSLGLAGGLNTGELFF.

The chain combines TRBV19 with TRBJ2-1; D might be TRBD1 (6 bases). Germline values: CDR1 LNHDA, CDR2 SQIVND (reference sequence). This CDR3 has 11 residues. The V gene lost 7 bases and the J gene lost 9 bases, with 10 bases spanning the gap. The CDR3 spells CASTLGGEQFF. CDR3 nucleotides: TGTGCCAGTACCCTAGGGGGTGAGCAGTTCTTC.

The genes are TRBV20-1 and TRBJ2-5; D may be TRBD1 (5 bases). The CDR3 has 11 amino acids. Germline values: CDR1 DFQATT, CDR2 SNEGSKA (reference sequence). Trimming removed 2 bases at V and 7 bases at J, with 8 bases between. CDR3 DNA: TGCAGTGCTAGAATTCAGGGGACCCAGTACTTC. Encoded protein: CSARIQGTQYF.

In regard to this clone: This specimen includes other DNA sequences encoding the same CDR3. The rearrangement joins TRBV6-5 to TRBJ2-7; D remains ambiguous. CDR1 is MNHEY and CDR2 is SVGAGI in the germline V gene. The CDR3 sequence is 13 residues long. Trimming removed 2 bases at V and 2 bases at J, with 7 bases between. In DNA form, the CDR3 reads TGTGCCAGCAGTTACGGGCAGACCTACGAGCAGTACTTC. It is translated as CASSYGQTYEQYF.